This passage covers 18 T cell receptor beta chains from one sample sequenced in a study of T cells after posttransplantation cyclophosphamide. Methotrexate plus calcineurin inhibitor accompanied controls' myeloablative marrow transplants; sampling was 1 year later. The table came from immunoSEQ multiplex PCR; TCRdb's copy has only in-frame clones and leaves some out. The sample has roughly 11,000 clones; 81% are singletons. Source: PBMCs, taken 350 to 400 days after allogeneic stem cell transplant with calcineurin inhibitor and methotrexate. The receptors shown here come from a male patient between 25 and 39 years old who received an allogeneic stem cell transplant from an unrelated donor, was CMV-positive, and had acute GVHD only. Some of the T cells may derive from the graft donor.

The V and J genes are TRBV7-9 and TRBJ2-3; D is uncertain. The V gene's germline CDR1 is SEHNR and CDR2 FQNEAQ (reference sequence). The CDR3 is 17 residues long. V was trimmed by 0 bases and J by 3 bases, leaving 16 bases between them. CDR3 DNA sequence: TGTGCCAGCAGCTTAGCTATCCTAGGAATAAGAACAGATACGCAGTATTTT. As protein: CASSLAILGIRTDTQYF.

The chain carries TRBV7-9 and TRBJ1-5; D perhaps matches TRBD1 (5 bases). The CDR3 runs 14 residues. Between the trimmed V and J ends, which lost 5 bases and 6 bases, there was a span of 14 bases. The germline CDR1 and CDR2 sequences are SEHNR and FQNEAQ (reference sequence). CDR3 bases: TGTGCCAGCAGCCCGGGGGGGGACGGTCAGCCCCAGCATTTT. Translation: CASSPGGDGQPQHF.

V and J are TRBV5-1 and TRBJ2-1; perhaps TRBD1 as D (5 bases). The CDR3 spans 15 residues. From germline, CDR1 is SGHRS and CDR2 YFSETQ. Trimming shortened V by 4 bases and J by 1 base, and 12 bases separated the two germline ends. The chain's CDR3 is CASSAQGSSYNEQFF. CDR3 nucleotides: TGCGCCAGCAGCGCTCAGGGTTCGTCCTACAATGAGCAGTTCTTC. Based on the CDR3 plus reference TRBV5-1 and TRBJ2-1, the full variable domain is KAGVTQTPRYLIKTRGQQVTLSCSPISGHRSVSWYQQTPGQGLQFLFEYFSETQRNKGNFPGRFSGRQFSNSRSEMNVSTLELGDSALYLCASSAQGSSYNEQFFGPGTRLTVL.

This chain uses TRBV5-1 with TRBJ1-5; D uncertain. In germline, CDR1 is SGHRS, CDR2 YFSETQ. The ends were cut back, 4 bases at V and 7 bases at J, with 12 bases in the middle. The CDR3 is 13 residues long. In nucleotides, the CDR3 is TGCGCCAGCAGCGAGGATGAGAGGCAGCCCCAGCATTTT. Translation: CASSEDERQPQHF.

The chain couples TRBV6-5 to TRBJ2-7; D is possibly TRBD2 (5 bases). Germline CDR1 reads MNHEY; CDR2 reads SVGAGI. V lost 2 bases and J lost 2, with 10 bases in between. The CDR3 runs 14 residues. CDR3 DNA: TGTGCCAGCAGTTACGCTAGCTTCACCTACGAGCAGTACTTC. Amino acids: CASSYASFTYEQYF.

V gene TRBV19 combines with J gene TRBJ1-2; D gene uncertain. Deletions cut 7 bases from V and 0 bases from J, with 15 bases between. Per the germline V gene, CDR1 is LNHDA and CDR2 is SQIVND (reference sequence). The CDR3 length is 15 residues. DNA of the CDR3: TGTGCCAGTAATCCGATTAAGCGCTCTAACTATGGCTACACCTTC. It is translated as CASNPIKRSNYGYTF.

The chain uses TRBV5-1 and TRBJ2-5, with 9 bases lining up with TRBD1. The CDR3 sequence is 16 residues long. V lost 0 bases and J lost 4; bases outside the gene matches: 7. Germline CDR1 and CDR2: SGHRS and YFSETQ. The DNA of the CDR3 is TGCGCCAGCAGCTTGGGATCACAGGGGGCGGGAGAGACCCAGTACTTC. Residues: CASSLGSQGAGETQYF.

J is TRBJ1-2 and V is TRBV9, with D possibly TRBD1 on 6 matching bases. The germline CDR1 and CDR2 sequences are SGDLS and YYNGEE. V was trimmed by 0 bases and J by 3 bases, leaving 12 bases between them. The CDR3 has 15 residues. The CDR3 loop reads CASSVGGGPYYGYTF. The CDR3 nucleotides read TGTGCCAGCAGCGTAGGGGGGGGGCCCTACTATGGCTACACCTTC.

The V call is TRBV2, the J call TRBJ2-7; TRBD1 is a possible D gene (6 bases). This CDR3 spans 12 amino acids. Trimming left V 3 bases short and J 5 bases short, with 8 bases between. Germline V gene data show CDR1 as SNHLY and CDR2 as FYNNEI. The CDR3 protein is CASSEAGDEQYF. CDR3 nucleotides: TGTGCCAGCAGTGAGGCAGGGGACGAGCAGTACTTC.

The J gene is TRBJ2-1, the V gene TRBV4-2; possible D gene TRBD2, 5 bases. CDR3 length: 14 amino acids. Trimming took 0 bases from V and 7 from J, leaving 10 bases between them. Per germline, CDR1 LGHNA and CDR2 YNFKEQ. CDR3 coding DNA: TGTGCCAGCAGCCAAGAGAGGGCTAGAAATGAGCAGTTCTTC. Translated: CASSQERARNEQFF.

By share of the sample, this clone is medium-sized. The chain has TRBV29-1 and TRBJ1-1; TRBD1 aligns across 11 bases. Per germline, CDR1 SQVTM and CDR2 ANQGSEA. V lost 6 bases, J lost 10 bases, and 10 bases stayed unmatched. CDR3 length equals 13 residues. The CDR3 DNA reads as TGCAGCGTCCCGGGGACAGGGGGTCGAGGAGCTTTCTTT. Translation gives CSVPGTGGRGAFF.

V gene TRBV5-1 combines with J gene TRBJ2-7; 9 nucleotides agree with TRBD1. J lost 2 bases, V lost 4 bases, and 1 base had no gene match. Germline V lookup: CDR1 SGHRS, CDR2 YFSETQ. The CDR3 extends over 13 amino acids. CDR3 sequence: CASSRDRAYEQYF. CDR3 nucleotides: TGCGCCAGCAGCCGGGACAGGGCCTACGAGCAGTACTTC. Complete variable domain (other parts from reference TRBV5-1 and TRBJ2-7): KAGVTQTPRYLIKTRGQQVTLSCSPISGHRSVSWYQQTPGQGLQFLFEYFSETQRNKGNFPGRFSGRQFSNSRSEMNVSTLELGDSALYLCASSRDRAYEQYFGPGTRLTVT.

V is TRBV4-3 and J is TRBJ2-1; TRBD2 matches 12 bases. The J segment lost 0 bases and the V segment lost 1 base, leaving 7 bases of the junction unmatched. There are 19 residues in the CDR3. Germline values: CDR1 LGHNA, CDR2 YSLEER. CDR3 residues: CASSQGSSGGGYSYNEQFF. In nucleotides, the CDR3 is TGCGCCAGCAGCCAAGGATCTAGCGGGGGGGGATACTCCTACAATGAGCAGTTCTTC.

CDR3 bases: TGCGCCAGCAGTGCAGGGAACTACGAGCAGTACTTC. Its translation is CASSAGNYEQYF. The chain has TRBV10-2 and TRBJ2-7; a possible D gene is TRBD1 (5 bases). This CDR3 region has 12 residues. Germline V gives CDR1 WSHSY, CDR2 SAAADI. Trimming left V 4 bases short and J 3 bases short, with 7 bases between.

The chain links TRBV19 to TRBJ2-7; a possible D gene is TRBD2 (5 bases). The V gene lost 4 bases and the J gene lost 3 bases, with 10 bases spanning the gap. The germline gives CDR1 LNHDA, CDR2 SQIVND (reference sequence). The CDR3 is 13 residues long. The CDR3: CASSRGLNYEQYF. CDR3 DNA sequence: TGTGCCAGTAGTAGAGGGTTGAACTACGAGCAGTACTTC.

The chain is built from TRBV6-5 and TRBJ1-1; TRBD1 aligns across 7 bases. In germline, CDR1 is MNHEY, CDR2 SVGAGI. The CDR3 contains 15 residues. The ends lost 4 bases at V and 1 base at J; junction bases unmatched: 6. The CDR3 reads CASSSSTGPNTEAFF. For the CDR3, the DNA is TGTGCCAGCAGTTCGTCGACAGGGCCGAACACTGAAGCTTTCTTT.

The chain couples TRBV4-3 to TRBJ2-7; 10 bases match TRBD1. With 1 base clipped from V and 3 bases from J, the junction kept 3 bases outside the gene matches. The CDR3 spans 15 residues. CDR1 LGHNA and CDR2 YSLEER come from the germline V gene. CDR3 sequence (DNA): TGCGCCAGCAGCCAAGGGGGACAGGGGTACTACGAGCAGTACTTC. Its protein is CASSQGGQGYYEQYF.

CDR3 DNA sequence: TGCGCCAGCAGCCACCCGGACAGTAGTGGCTACACCTTC. It codes for CASSHPDSSGYTF. The chain combines TRBV4-1 with TRBJ1-2, with D possibly being TRBD1 (6 bases). The CDR3 length is 13 residues. Germline V gene lookup returns CDR1 MGHRA and CDR2 YSYEKL. Trimming cost V 3 bases and J 7 bases, with 12 bases left between them.